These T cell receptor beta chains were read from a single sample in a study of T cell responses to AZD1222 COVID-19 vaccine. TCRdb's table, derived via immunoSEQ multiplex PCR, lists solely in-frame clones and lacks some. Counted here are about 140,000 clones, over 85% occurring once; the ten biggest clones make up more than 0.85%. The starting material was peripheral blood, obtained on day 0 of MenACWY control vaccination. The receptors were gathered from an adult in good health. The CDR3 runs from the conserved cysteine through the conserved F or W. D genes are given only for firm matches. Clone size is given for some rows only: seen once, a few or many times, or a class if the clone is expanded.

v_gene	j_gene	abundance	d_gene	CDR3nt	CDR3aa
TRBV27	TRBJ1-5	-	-	TGTGCCAGCAGTCACGAGGGTATTCGGGGCAATCAGCCCCAGCATTTT	CASSHEGIRGNQPQHF
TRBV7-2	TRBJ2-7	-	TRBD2	TGTGCCAGCAGCTTAGCGTCTAGCGGGACCTACGAGCAGTACTTC	CASSLASSGTYEQYF
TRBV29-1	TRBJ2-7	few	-	TGCAGCGTTGAAGCTTCAAGGGGCAGCTCCTACGAGCAGTACTTC	CSVEASRGSSYEQYF
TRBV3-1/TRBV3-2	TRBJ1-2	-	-	TGTGCCAGCAGCTCCCGCACGCTCTATGGCTACACCTTC	CASSSRTLYGYTF
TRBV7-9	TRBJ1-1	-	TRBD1	TGTGCCAGCAGCCCCGACAGGGCAGAAGCTTTCTTT	CASSPDRAEAFF
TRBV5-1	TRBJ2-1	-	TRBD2	TGCGCCAGCAGCCCCGAGGTGAGCGGGGGATCCTACAATGAGCAGTTCTTC	CASSPEVSGGSYNEQFF
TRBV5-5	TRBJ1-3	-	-	TGTGCCAGCAGCTTGGGCGGGGGGCACTCTGGAAACACCATATATTTT	CASSLGGGHSGNTIYF
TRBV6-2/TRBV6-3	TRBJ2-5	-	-	TGTGCCAGCAGTCGCCGGGGAAAAGAGACCCAGTACTTC	CASSRRGKETQYF
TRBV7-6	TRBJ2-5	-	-	TGTGCCAGCAGCAAACGAGGGGAGACCCAGTACTTC	CASSKRGETQYF
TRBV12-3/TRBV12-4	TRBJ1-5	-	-	TGTGCCAGCGGTCTCTCCAATCAGCCCCAGCATTTT	CASGLSNQPQHF
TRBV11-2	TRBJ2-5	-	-	TGTGCCAGCAGTCTTAGTTTGGCGACTCAAGAGACCCAGTACTTC	CASSLSLATQETQYF